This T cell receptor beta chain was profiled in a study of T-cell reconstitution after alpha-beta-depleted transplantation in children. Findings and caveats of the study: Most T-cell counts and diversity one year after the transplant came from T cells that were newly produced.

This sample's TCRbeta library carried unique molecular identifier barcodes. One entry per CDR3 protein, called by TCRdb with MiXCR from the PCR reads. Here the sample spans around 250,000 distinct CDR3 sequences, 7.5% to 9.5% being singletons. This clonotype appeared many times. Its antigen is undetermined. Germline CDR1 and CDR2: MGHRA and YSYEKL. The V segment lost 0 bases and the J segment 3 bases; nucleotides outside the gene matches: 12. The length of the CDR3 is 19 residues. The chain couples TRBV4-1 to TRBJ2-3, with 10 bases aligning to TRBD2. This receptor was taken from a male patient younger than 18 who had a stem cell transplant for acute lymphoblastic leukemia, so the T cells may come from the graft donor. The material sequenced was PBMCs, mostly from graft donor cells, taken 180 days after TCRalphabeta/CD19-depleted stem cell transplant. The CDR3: CASSQDPLAGVVLTDTQYF. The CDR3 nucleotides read TGCGCCAGCAGCCAAGATCCGCTAGCGGGAGTCGTCCTAACAGATACGCAGTATTTT.